This TCR beta chain was sequenced for a study of T cell responses to AZD1222 COVID-19 vaccine. Study observations and caveats: Recipients of AZD1222 seropositive at baseline numbered only 6 or 7.

Sequenced by immunoSEQ multiplex PCR; TCRdb stores in-frame clones only, minus some. The sample records 140,000 to 150,000 clones, about 88% being singletons. Turning to this clone: Its matching antigen is unknown.

The CDR3 sequence is 13 residues long. Trimming pared 3 bases from V and 0 bases from J, leaving 8 bases between. The germline CDR1 and CDR2 sequences are DFQATT and SNEGSKA (reference sequence). V gene TRBV20-1 combines with J gene TRBJ1-1; D remains ambiguous. Here the sequenced sample was peripheral blood, taken on day 0 of AZD1222 vaccination. The sequence was collected from an adult in good health. The CDR3 nucleotides are TGCAGTGCTAGTGAGGATATGAACACTGAAGCTTTCTTT. Translation: CSASEDMNTEAFF.